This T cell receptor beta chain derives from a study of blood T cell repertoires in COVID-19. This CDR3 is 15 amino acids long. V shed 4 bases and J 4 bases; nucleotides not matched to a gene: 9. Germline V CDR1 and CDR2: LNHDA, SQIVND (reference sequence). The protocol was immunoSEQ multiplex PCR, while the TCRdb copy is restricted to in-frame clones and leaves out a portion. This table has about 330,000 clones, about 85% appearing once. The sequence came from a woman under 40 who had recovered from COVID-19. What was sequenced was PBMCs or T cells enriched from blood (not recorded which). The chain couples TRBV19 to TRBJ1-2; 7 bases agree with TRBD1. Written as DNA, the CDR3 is TGTGCCAGTAGTACGCTCGGGACAGCCACCTATGGCTACACCTTC. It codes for CASSTLGTATYGYTF.